A single sample gave rise to the 13 T cell receptor beta chains below, sequenced in a study of T cell repertoires in ileal Crohn's disease. Measured with immunoSEQ multiplex PCR; TCRdb has only the in-frame clones, and not every one. Among about 15,000 clones listed, approximately 87% were seen once. Material: ileal tissue. These TCRs come from an adult with Crohn's disease.

There are a few counts of this clone. The rearrangement links TRBV27 to TRBJ2-7, with a weak D call TRBD1 (6 bases). The CDR3 has 17 residues. V gave up 5 bases and J gave up 0 bases, with 20 bases separating them. CDR1 MNHEY and CDR2 SMNVEV come from the germline V gene (reference sequence). CDR3 nucleotide sequence: TGTGCCAGCAGTCCCACCTCTCCTACGGGACACTCCTACGAGCAGTACTTC. It specifies CASSPTSPTGHSYEQYF.

This clone was detected only a few times. V and J are TRBV19 and TRBJ2-7, with D tentatively TRBD2 (5 bases). Trimming stripped 10 bases from V and 6 bases from J, with 16 bases between. Germline V gene lookup returns CDR1 LNHDA and CDR2 SQIVND (reference sequence). This CDR3 is built from 12 residues. The CDR3 nucleotides read TGTGCCACCACCTCCAGCGGCCTCGAGCAGTACTTC. Protein sequence: CATTSSGLEQYF.

V is TRBV6-1 and J is TRBJ1-6; D gene uncertain. Germline V gene lookup returns CDR1 MNHNS and CDR2 SASEGT. This CDR3 has 14 residues. V was cut by 6 bases and J by 8 bases, with 14 bases left in between. The CDR3 sequence: CASSRGRPDSPLHF. The CDR3 DNA reads as TGTGCCAGCAGCCGGGGTAGGCCGGATTCACCCCTCCACTTT.

V and J are TRBV19 and TRBJ1-1; TRBD1 matches at 7 bases. The CDR3 spans 15 residues. Germline CDR1 reads LNHDA; CDR2 reads SQIVND (reference sequence). Trimming took 4 bases from V and 1 from J; bases not matched to a gene: 6. Written as DNA, the CDR3 is TGTGCCAGTAGTAAAGCCGGGACAGCGAACACTGAAGCTTTCTTT. Amino acid sequence: CASSKAGTANTEAFF.

The genes are TRBV7-2 and TRBJ2-7; the match to TRBD1 covers 11 bases. J was trimmed by 7 bases and V by 1 base; bases with no gene match: 6. This CDR3 has 15 residues. Looked up from germline, CDR1 is SGHTA and CDR2 is FQGNSA. CDR3 sequence (DNA): TGTGCCAGCAGCTTAGGAGGGGACAGGGGGAAGGAGCAGTACTTC. Translated: CASSLGGDRGKEQYF.

This sequence joins TRBV6-1 and TRBJ2-7; D may be TRBD1 (6 bases). Germline V gene data show CDR1 as MNHNS and CDR2 as SASEGT. CDR3 length: 13 residues. V was clipped by 5 bases and J by 3 bases, with 11 bases between them. CDR3 bases: TGTGCCAGCAGTCGACAGGCTCACTACGAGCAGTACTTC. The encoded protein is CASSRQAHYEQYF.

This clone was seen a handful of times. This chain joins TRBV29-1 and TRBJ1-1, with a possible D match to TRBD1 (5 bases). Germline lookup yields CDR1 SQVTM and CDR2 ANQGSEA. There are 13 residues in the CDR3. Trimming pared 4 bases from V and 6 bases from J, leaving 15 bases between. The CDR3 bases are TGCAGCGTTGCCACCTCTTGGGACTCTGAAGCTTTCTTT. Translation: CSVATSWDSEAFF.

This sequence joins TRBV5-3 and TRBJ1-3; possible D gene TRBD1, 5 bases. Being an ORF, TRBV5-3 has a function that is uncertain. The CDR3 has 17 amino acids. V shed 3 bases and J shed 4 bases, with 20 bases lying between them. The CDR3 loop reads CARSSNKDNREGNTIYF. The CDR3 DNA follows: TGTGCCAGAAGCTCGAATAAGGACAACCGGGAGGGAAACACCATATATTTT.

The chain has TRBV5-8 and TRBJ1-6; D remains ambiguous. From germline, CDR1 is SGHTS and CDR2 YDEGEE. The CDR3 loop spans 12 amino acids. Trimming removed 2 bases from V and 10 bases from J, with 7 bases in between. CDR3 loop: CASSFEGSPLHF. The CDR3 region has the DNA TGTGCCAGCAGCTTTGAGGGATCACCCCTCCACTTT.

The genes are TRBV9 and TRBJ2-5; 11 bases align to TRBD2. Germline loops: CDR1 SGDLS, CDR2 YYNGEE. This CDR3 is 16 amino acids long. V shed 0 bases and J 1 base; nucleotides not matched to a gene: 2. The CDR3 protein is CASSVEGTSGQETQYF. The DNA for the CDR3 is TGTGCCAGCAGCGTAGAAGGGACTAGCGGCCAAGAGACCCAGTACTTC.

This sequence joins TRBV27 and TRBJ1-6, with TRBD1 as a possible D gene (6 bases). The CDR3 contains 14 residues. Germline loops: CDR1 MNHEY, CDR2 SMNVEV (reference sequence). V was cut by 5 bases and J by 4 bases, with 9 bases left in between. Written as DNA, the CDR3 is TGTGCCAGCAGTAAACAGGGATATAATTCACCCCTCCACTTT. Its translation is CASSKQGYNSPLHF.

The chain joins TRBV6-1 to TRBJ1-5; TRBD1 aligns across 8 bases. CDR3 length equals 16 residues. The germline gives CDR1 MNHNS, CDR2 SASEGT. V lost 2 bases to trimming and J lost 1 base; unmatched junction nucleotides: 4. CDR3 coding DNA: TGTGCCAGCAGTGAACAGGGGGCGCCGAGCAATCAGCCCCAGCATTTT. Protein sequence: CASSEQGAPSNQPQHF.

This sequence joins TRBV12-5 and TRBJ2-1, with D maybe TRBD2 (7 bases). Deletions cut 3 bases from V and 0 bases from J, with 9 bases between. CDR1 LGHNT and CDR2 FRNRAP come from the germline V gene. The CDR3 sequence is 15 residues long. CDR3 sequence reads: CASGFGGPSYNEQFF. The CDR3 DNA reads as TGTGCTAGTGGTTTCGGGGGGCCCTCCTACAATGAGCAGTTCTTC.